Below are 6 T cell receptor beta chains sequenced from a single sample in a study of sequential checkpoint blockade in melanoma. TCRdb's copy holds only in-frame clones and misses some; the assay was immunoSEQ multiplex PCR. This table has fewer than 35,000 clones, less than 90% appearing once. Sample treatment: randomized to nivolumab then ipilimumab (arm A) or the reverse (arm B). The sample was CD8+ T cells sorted from blood (inferred from file names), taken from a patient given nivolumab and ipilimumab in sequence. These receptor sequences come from a human donor with melanoma.

V usage is TRBV27 and J usage is TRBJ2-7; 9 bases line up with TRBD1. Germline values: CDR1 MNHEY, CDR2 SMNVEV (reference sequence). The CDR3 is 17 amino acids. Unmatched junction bases numbered 12, after V lost 6 bases and J lost 0 bases. The CDR3 region is CASSPGWGQGNSYEQYF. CDR3 bases: TGTGCCAGCAGCCCCGGATGGGGACAGGGAAACTCCTACGAGCAGTACTTC.

The chain carries TRBV5-8 and TRBJ1-5; 7 bases match TRBD1. CDR1 and CDR2 (germline): SGHTS, YDEGEE. This CDR3 is 17 amino acids long. Losses at the gene ends were 0 bases for V and 5 bases for J; bases not matched to a gene: 11. In DNA, the CDR3 is TGTGCCAGCAGCTTGGGTGTAGTGTTAGGGGGCGATCAGCCCCAGCATTTT. It codes for CASSLGVVLGGDQPQHF.

This clone appeared a few times. The V call is TRBV18, the J call TRBJ2-6, with 9 bases lining up with TRBD1. Trimming removed 6 bases from V and 4 bases from J; junction bases left unmatched: 7. The CDR3 is 16 residues long. Germline assignment: CDR1 KGHSH and CDR2 LQKENI. Written as DNA, the CDR3 is TGTGCCAGCTCGCCGACAGGGGGGAGAGGGGCCAACGTCCTGACTTTC. It is translated as CASSPTGGRGANVLTF.

The CDR3 DNA is TGTGCCAGCAGCGACATCACTAATGAAAAACTGTTTTTT. It is translated as CASSDITNEKLFF. The chain uses TRBV27 and TRBJ1-4; D gene uncertain. In germline, CDR1 is MNHEY, CDR2 SMNVEV (reference sequence). Trimming took off 6 bases at V and 2 bases at J, with 7 bases between the two ends. The CDR3 is 13 amino acids.

This clone has more than one count but fewer than ten. The chain is built from TRBV7-9 and TRBJ1-4; 7 bases are shared with TRBD1. CDR3 length: 15 amino acids. Germline V CDR1 and CDR2: SEHNR, FQNEAQ (reference sequence). The junction had 6 bases not matched to a gene; V was cut back by 0 bases and J by 8 bases. CDR3 protein: CASSLATGPAEKLFF. The CDR3 DNA reads TGTGCCAGCAGCTTAGCGACAGGGCCGGCGGAAAAACTGTTTTTT.

The chain carries TRBV9 and TRBJ2-1; TRBD1 agrees at 8 bases. V gave up 3 bases and J gave up 2 bases; unmatched junction bases: 4. This CDR3 spans 15 amino acids. Germline lookup yields CDR1 SGDLS and CDR2 YYNGEE. The CDR3 DNA reads as TGTGCCAGCAGCGCCGGACAGGGCCCCTACAATGAGCAGTTCTTC. It yields the protein CASSAGQGPYNEQFF.